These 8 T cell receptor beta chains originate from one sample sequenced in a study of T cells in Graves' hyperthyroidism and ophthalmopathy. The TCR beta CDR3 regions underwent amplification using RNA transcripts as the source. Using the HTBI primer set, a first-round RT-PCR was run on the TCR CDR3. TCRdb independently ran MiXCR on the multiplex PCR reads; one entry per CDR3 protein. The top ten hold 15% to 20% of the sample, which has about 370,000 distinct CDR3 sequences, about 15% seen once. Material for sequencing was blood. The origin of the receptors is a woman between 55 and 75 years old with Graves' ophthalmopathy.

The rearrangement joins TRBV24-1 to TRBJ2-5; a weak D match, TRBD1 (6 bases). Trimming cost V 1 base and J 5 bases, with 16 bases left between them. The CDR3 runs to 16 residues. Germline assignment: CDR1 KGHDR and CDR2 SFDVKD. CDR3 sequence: CATSDLGRAQGETQYF. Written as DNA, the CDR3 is TGTGCCACCAGTGATTTAGGCAGGGCCCAGGGGGAGACCCAGTACTTC.

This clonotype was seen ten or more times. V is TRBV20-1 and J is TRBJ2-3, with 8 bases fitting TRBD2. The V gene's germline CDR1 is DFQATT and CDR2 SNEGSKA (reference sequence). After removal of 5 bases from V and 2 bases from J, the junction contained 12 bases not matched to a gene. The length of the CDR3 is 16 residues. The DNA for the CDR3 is TGCAGTGCTCCGCGTGGAGGTAGCGGGGTCACAGATACGCAGTATTTT. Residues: CSAPRGGSGVTDTQYF.

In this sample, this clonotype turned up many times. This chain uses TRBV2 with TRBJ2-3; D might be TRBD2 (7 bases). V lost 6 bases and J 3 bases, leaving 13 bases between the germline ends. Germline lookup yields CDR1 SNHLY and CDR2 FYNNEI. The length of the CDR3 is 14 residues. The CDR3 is CASSKGGGTDTQYF. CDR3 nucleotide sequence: TGTGCCAGCAGCAAGGGAGGGGGGACAGATACGCAGTATTTT.

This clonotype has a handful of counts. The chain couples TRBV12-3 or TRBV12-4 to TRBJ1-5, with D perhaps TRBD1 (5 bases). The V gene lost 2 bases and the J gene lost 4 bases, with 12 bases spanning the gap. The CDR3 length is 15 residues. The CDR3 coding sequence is TGTGCCAGCAGTTTAACCGGGGGTAGGAATCAGCCCCAGCATTTT. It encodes CASSLTGGRNQPQHF.

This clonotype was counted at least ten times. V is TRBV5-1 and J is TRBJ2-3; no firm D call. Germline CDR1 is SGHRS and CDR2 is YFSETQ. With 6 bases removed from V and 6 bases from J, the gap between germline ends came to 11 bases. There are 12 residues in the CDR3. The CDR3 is CASIGLGDTQYF. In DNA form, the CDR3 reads TGCGCCAGCATAGGGTTAGGGGATACGCAGTATTTT.

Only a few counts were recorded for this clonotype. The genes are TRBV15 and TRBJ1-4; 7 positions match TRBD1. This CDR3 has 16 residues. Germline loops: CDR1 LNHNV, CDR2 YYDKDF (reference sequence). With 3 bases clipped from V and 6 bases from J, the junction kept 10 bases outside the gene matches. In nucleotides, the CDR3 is TGTGCCACCAGCAGCGAACTCACAGGGGTAGATGAAAAACTGTTTTTT. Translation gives CATSSELTGVDEKLFF.

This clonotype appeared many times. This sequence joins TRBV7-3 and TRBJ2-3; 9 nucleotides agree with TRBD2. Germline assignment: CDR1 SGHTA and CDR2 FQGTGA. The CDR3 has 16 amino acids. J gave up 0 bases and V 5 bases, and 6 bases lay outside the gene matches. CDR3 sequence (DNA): TGTGCCAGCAGCCGGGGACTAGCAGCTAGCACAGATACGCAGTATTTT. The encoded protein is CASSRGLAASTDTQYF. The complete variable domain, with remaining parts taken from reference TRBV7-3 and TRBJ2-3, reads GAGVSQTPSNKVTEKGKYVELRCDPISGHTALYWYRQSLGQGPEFLIYFQGTGAADDSGLPNDRFFAVRPEGSVSTLKIQRTERGDSAVYLCASSRGLAASTDTQYFGPGTRLTVL.

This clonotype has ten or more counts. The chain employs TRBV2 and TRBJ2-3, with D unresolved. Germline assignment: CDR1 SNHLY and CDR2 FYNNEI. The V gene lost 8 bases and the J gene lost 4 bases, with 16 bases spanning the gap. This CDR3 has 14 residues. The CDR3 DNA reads TGTGCCAGCGTGGAACTACTCCCGGCAGATACGCAGTATTTT. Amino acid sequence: CASVELLPADTQYF.